Sequencing of this TCR beta chain was carried out in a study of blood T cell repertoires in COVID-19. Overall study context: The United States, Italy and Spain were the sources of the acute and convalescent COVID-19 samples.

Source study methods: How many nucleated cells were present was estimated from reference gene primer amplification. Method: immunoSEQ multiplex PCR; TCRdb's copy keeps in-frame clones and lacks some. The DNA gave D and trimming, while V, J and clone size come from that table. The sample has about 250,000 clones; 65% to 90% are singletons. V shed 4 bases and J 9 bases; nucleotides not matched to a gene: 7. The CDR3 spans 13 residues. CDR1 LGHDT and CDR2 YNNKEL come from the germline V gene (reference sequence). The Seattle patients joined while their infection was active and were tracked longitudinally afterward.

This chain uses TRBV3-1 (or the pseudogene TRBV3-2) with TRBJ2-5, with 8 bases matching TRBD2. What was sequenced was peripheral blood. The source is a man aged 45 to 65 with COVID-19, enrolled during active disease. As DNA, the CDR3 is TGTGCCAGCAGCCCAACTAGCGGCGGGGCCCAGTACTTC. This translates into CASSPTSGGAQYF.